This TCR beta chain was recovered during a study of PD-L1 blockade in urothelial cancer. Study context: Patients initiated atezolizumab around 2014 at 1,200 mg intravenously every 3 weeks. Analyses were performed on blood at 3 weeks after treatment start (the second dose) and at 6 weeks. There were a median of around 140,000 T cells in blood samples.

With 4 bases clipped from V and 2 bases from J, the junction kept 2 bases outside the gene matches. The length of the CDR3 is 14 residues. Germline CDR1 and CDR2: SGHNT and YYREEE (reference sequence). Comments on this clone: Its antigen is still unknown.

Findings and limits, study-wide: Durable benefit accompanied greater 3-week expansion of tumor-associated blood clones.

The time point: pretreatment peripheral blood. Assay: immunoSEQ multiplex PCR; the TCRdb copy retains only in-frame clones and omits some. This sample carries some 52,000 clones, roughly four fifths of them seen once, and the ten largest clones take approximately 3.8%. This sequence originates from a man between 65 and 79 years old with urothelial cancer. The sequences come from PBMCs, collected around atezolizumab (anti-PD-L1) treatment. The rearrangement joins TRBV5-4 to TRBJ1-2; 10 bases are shared with TRBD1. The CDR3 DNA follows: TGTGCCAGCAGCCAGGGACAGGGGAACTATGGCTACACCTTC. The encoded protein is CASSQGQGNYGYTF.